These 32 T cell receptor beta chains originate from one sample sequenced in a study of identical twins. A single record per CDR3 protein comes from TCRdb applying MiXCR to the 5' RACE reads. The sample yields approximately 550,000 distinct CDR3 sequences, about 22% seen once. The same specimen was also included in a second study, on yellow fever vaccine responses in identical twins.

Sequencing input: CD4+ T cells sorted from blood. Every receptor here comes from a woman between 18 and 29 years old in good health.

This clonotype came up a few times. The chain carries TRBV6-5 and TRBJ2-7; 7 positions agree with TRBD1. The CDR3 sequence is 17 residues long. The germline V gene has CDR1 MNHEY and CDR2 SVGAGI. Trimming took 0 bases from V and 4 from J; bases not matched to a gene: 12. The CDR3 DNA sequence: TGTGCCAGCAGTTACTCAGGTGTAGGGGGCTTCGGTTACGAGCAGTACTTC. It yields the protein CASSYSGVGGFGYEQYF.

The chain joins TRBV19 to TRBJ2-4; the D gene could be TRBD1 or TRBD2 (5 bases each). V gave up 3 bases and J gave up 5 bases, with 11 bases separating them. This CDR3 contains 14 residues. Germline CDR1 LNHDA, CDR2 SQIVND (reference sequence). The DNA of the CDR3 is TGTGCCAGTAGTATCGGGGCAGGAGAAAACATTCAGTACTTC. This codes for CASSIGAGENIQYF.

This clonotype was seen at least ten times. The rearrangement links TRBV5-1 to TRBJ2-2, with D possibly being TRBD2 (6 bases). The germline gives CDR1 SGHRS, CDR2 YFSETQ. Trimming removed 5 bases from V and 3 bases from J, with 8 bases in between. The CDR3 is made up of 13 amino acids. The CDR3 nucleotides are TGCGCCAGCAGAGAGCGGGACACCGGGGAGCTGTTTTTT. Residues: CASRERDTGELFF.

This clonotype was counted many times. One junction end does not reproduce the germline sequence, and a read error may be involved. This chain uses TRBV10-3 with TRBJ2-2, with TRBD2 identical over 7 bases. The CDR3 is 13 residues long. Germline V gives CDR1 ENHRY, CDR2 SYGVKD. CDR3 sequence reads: CAVSGTNTGELFF. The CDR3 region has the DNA TGTGCCGTCAGCGGGACGAACACCGGGGAGCTGTTTTTT.

The CDR3: CAISDALTNTGELFF. In nucleotides, the CDR3 is TGTGCCATCAGTGATGCCCTGACGAACACCGGGGAGCTGTTTTTT. This rearrangement joins TRBV10-3 to TRBJ2-2; D is unclear. The germline V gene encodes CDR1 ENHRY and CDR2 SYGVKD. The CDR3 extends over 15 amino acids. V was clipped by 3 bases and J by 0 bases, with 8 bases between them.

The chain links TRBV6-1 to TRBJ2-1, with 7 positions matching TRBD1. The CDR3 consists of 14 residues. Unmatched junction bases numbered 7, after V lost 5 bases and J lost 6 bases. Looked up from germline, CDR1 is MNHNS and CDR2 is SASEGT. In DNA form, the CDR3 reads TGTGCCAGCAGTCAGCGGACAGGTTCCAATGAGCAGTTCTTC. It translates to CASSQRTGSNEQFF.

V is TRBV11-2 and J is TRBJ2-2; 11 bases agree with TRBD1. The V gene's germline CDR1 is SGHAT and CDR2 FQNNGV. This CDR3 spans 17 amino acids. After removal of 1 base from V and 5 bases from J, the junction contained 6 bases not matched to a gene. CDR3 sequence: CASSLVGTGGITGELFF. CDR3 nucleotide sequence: TGTGCCAGCAGCTTAGTGGGGACAGGGGGAATAACCGGGGAGCTGTTTTTT.

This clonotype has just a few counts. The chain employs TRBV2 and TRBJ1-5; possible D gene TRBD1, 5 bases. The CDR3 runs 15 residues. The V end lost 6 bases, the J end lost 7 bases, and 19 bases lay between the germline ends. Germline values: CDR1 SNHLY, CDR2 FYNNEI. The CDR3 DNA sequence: TGTGCCAGCAGGGCGGGACGGTTTGTGGGGCAGCCCCAGCATTTT. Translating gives CASRAGRFVGQPQHF.

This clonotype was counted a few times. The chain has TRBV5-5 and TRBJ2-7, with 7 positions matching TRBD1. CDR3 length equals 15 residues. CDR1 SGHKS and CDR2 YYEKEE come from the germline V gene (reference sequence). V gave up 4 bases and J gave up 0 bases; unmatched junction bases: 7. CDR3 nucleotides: TGTGCCAGCAGCATTGGGGACAGTTTCTCCTACGAGCAGTACGTC. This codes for CASSIGDSFSYEQYV.

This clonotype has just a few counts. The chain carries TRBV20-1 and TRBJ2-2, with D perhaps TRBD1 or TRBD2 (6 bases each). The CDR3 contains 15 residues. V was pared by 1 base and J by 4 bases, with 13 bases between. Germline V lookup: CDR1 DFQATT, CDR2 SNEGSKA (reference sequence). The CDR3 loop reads CSARAWGAGTGELFF. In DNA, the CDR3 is TGCAGTGCTAGAGCCTGGGGGGCGGGCACCGGGGAGCTGTTTTTT.

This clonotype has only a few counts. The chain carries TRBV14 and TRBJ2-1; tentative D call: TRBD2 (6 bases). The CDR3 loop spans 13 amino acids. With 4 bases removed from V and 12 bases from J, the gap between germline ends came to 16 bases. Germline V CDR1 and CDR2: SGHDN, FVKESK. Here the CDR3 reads CASSLQLSGGQFF. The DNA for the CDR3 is TGTGCCAGCAGCCTCCAACTTAGCGGCGGGCAGTTCTTC.

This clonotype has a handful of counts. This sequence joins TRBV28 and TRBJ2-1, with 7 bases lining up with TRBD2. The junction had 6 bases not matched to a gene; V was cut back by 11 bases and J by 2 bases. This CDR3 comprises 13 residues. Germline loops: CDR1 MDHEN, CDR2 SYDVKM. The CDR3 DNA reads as TGTGCCGGCGGGGGAACCGCCTACAATGAGCAGTTCTTC. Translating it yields CAGGGTAYNEQFF.

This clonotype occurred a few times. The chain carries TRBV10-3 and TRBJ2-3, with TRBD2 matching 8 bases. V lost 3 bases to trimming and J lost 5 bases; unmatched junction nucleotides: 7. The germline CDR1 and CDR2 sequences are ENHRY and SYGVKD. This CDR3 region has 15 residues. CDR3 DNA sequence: TGTGCCATCAGTGACAAGCGGGAGAGGGGAGATACGCAGTATTTT. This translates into CAISDKRERGDTQYF.

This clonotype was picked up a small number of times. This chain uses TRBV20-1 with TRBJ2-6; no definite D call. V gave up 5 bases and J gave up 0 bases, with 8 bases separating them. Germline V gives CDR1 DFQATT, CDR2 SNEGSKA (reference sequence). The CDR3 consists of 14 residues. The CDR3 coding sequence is TGCAGTGCTGTCAGAGCCTCTGGGGCCAACGTCCTGACTTTC. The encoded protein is CSAVRASGANVLTF.

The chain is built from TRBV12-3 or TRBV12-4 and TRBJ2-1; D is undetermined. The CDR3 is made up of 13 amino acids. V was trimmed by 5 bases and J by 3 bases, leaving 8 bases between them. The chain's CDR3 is CASSPSDYNEQFF. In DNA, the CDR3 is TGTGCCAGCAGTCCCTCGGACTACAATGAGCAGTTCTTC.

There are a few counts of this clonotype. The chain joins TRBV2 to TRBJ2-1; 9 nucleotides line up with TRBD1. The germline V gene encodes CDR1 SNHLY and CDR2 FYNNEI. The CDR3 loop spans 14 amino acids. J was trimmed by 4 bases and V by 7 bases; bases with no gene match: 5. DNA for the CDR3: TGTGCCAGCATCACAGGGGGCCGATACAATGAGCAGTTCTTC. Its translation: CASITGGRYNEQFF.

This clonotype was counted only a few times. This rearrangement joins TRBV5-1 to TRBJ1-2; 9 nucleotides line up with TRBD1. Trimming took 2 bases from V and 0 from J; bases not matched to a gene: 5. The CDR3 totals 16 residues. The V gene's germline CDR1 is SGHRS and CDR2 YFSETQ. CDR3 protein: CASSFARDRANYGYTF. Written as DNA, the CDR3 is TGCGCCAGCAGCTTTGCCCGGGACAGGGCTAACTATGGCTACACCTTC.

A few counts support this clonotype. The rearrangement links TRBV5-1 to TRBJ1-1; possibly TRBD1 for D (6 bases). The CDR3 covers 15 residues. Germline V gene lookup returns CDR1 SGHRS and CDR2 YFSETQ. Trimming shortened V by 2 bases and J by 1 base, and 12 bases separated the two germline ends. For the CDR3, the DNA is TGCGCCAGCAGCTTAGCAACAGGGACGAACACTGAAGCTTTCTTT. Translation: CASSLATGTNTEAFF.

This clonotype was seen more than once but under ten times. CDR3 in amino acids: CSARATGISTEAFF. CDR3 DNA: TGCAGTGCTAGAGCGACAGGGATCAGCACTGAAGCTTTCTTT. V gene TRBV20-1 combines with J gene TRBJ1-1, with 7 bases that match TRBD1. Germline lookup yields CDR1 DFQATT and CDR2 SNEGSKA (reference sequence). Trimming at V came to 1 base and at J to 4 bases, leaving 6 bases not matched to a gene. The CDR3 is made up of 14 amino acids.

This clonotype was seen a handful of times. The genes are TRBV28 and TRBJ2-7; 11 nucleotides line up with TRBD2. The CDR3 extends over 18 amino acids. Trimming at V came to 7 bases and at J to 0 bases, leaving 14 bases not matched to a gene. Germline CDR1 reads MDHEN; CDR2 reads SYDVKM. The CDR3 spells CASTTPFPGLAASYEQYF. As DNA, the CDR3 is TGTGCCAGCACCACCCCCTTTCCGGGACTAGCGGCCTCCTACGAGCAGTACTTC.

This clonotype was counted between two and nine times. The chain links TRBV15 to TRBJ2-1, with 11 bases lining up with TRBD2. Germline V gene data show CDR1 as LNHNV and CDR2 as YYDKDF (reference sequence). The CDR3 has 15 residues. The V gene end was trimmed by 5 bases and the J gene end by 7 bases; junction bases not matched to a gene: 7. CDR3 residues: CATSEGTSGSNEQFF. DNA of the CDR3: TGTGCCACCAGCGAGGGGACTAGCGGATCAAATGAGCAGTTCTTC.

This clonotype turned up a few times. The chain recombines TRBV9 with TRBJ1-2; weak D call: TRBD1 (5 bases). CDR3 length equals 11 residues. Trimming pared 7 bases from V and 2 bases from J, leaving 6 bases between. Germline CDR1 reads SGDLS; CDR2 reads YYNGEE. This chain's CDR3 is CASRDNYGYTF. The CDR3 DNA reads TGTGCCAGCCGGGACAACTATGGCTACACCTTC. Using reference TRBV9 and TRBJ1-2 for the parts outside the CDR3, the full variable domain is DSGVTQTPKHLITATGQRVTLRCSPRSGDLSVYWYQQSLDQGLQFLIQYYNGEERAKGNILERFSAQQFPDLHSELNLSSLELGDSALYFCASRDNYGYTFGSGTRLTVV.

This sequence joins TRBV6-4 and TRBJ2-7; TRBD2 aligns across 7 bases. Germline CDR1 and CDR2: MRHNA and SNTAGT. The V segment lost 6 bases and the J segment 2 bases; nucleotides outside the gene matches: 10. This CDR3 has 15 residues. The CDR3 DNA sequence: TGTGCCAGCAGGGGAGTAGCGGGCCAGACCTACGAGCAGTACGTC. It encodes CASRGVAGQTYEQYV.

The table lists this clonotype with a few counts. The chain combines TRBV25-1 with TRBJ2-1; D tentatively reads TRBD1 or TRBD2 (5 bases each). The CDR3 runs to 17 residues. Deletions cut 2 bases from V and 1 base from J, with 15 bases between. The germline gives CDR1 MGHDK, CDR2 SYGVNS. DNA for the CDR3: TGTGCCAGCAGTGAACCAGGGACGGGCTTGTCCTACAATGAGCAGTTCTTC. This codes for CASSEPGTGLSYNEQFF.

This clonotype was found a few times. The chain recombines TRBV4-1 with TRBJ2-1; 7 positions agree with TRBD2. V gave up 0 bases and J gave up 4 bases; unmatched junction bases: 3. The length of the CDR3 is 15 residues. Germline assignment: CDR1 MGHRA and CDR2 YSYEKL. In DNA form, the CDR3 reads TGCGCCAGCAGCCAAGAGCGGGGGATTTACAATGAGCAGTTCTTC. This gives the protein CASSQERGIYNEQFF.

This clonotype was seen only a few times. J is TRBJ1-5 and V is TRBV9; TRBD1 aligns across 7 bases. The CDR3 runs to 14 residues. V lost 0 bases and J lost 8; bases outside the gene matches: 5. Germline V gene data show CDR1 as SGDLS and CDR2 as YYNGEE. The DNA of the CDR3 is TGTGCCAGCAGCGTAGGGAGGGGGCTGGAGCCCCAGCATTTT. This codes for CASSVGRGLEPQHF.

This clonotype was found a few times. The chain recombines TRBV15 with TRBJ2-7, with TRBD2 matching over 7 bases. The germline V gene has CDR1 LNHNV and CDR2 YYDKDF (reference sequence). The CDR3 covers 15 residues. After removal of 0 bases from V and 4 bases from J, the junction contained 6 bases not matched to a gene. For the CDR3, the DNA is TGTGCCACCAGCAGAGATCCGGGAGGAAATTACGAGCAGTACTTC. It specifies CATSRDPGGNYEQYF.

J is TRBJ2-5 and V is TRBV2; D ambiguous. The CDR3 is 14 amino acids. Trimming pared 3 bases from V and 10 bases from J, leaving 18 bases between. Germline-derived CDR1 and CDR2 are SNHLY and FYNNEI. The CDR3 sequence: CASSEVSRASDQYF. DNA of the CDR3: TGTGCCAGCAGTGAGGTTTCGCGCGCAAGTGACCAGTACTTC.

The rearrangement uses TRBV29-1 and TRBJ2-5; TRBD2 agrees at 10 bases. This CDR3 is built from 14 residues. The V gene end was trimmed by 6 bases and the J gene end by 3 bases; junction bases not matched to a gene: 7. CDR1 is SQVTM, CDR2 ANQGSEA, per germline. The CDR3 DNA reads TGCAGCGTCGCCCCTAGCGGGAGAGAAGAGACCCAGTACTTC. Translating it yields CSVAPSGREETQYF.

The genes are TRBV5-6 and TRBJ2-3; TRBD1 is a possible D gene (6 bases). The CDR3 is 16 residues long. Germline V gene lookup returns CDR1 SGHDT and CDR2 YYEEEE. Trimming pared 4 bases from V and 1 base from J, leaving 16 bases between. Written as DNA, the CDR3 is TGTGCCAGCAGCCTCAATAGGGGGTACGGCACAGATACGCAGTATTTT. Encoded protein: CASSLNRGYGTDTQYF.

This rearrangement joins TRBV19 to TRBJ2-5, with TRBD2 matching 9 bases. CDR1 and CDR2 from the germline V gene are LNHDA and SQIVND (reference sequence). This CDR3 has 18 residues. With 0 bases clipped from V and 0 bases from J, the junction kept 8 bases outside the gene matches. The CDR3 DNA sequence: TGTGCCAGTAGTATAGATGGTCCTAGCGGGGTTTACCAAGAGACCCAGTACTTC. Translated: CASSIDGPSGVYQETQYF.

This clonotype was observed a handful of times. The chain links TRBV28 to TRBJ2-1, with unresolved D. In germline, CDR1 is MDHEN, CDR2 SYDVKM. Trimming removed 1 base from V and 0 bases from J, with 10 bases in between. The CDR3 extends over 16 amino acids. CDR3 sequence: CASSLYPKGSYNEQFF. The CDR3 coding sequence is TGTGCCAGCAGTTTATACCCCAAGGGCTCCTACAATGAGCAGTTCTTC.